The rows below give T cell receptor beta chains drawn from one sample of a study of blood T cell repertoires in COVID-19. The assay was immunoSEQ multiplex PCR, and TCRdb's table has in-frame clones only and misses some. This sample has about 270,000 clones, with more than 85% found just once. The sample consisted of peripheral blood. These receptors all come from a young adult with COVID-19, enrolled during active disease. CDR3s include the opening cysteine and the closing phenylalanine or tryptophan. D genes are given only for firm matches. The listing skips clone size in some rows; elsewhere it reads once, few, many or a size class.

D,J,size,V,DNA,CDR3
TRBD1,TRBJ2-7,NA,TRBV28,TGTGCCAGCAGTTCCTCGGGACAGCCTCCCTACGAGCAGTACTTC,CASSSSGQPPYEQYF
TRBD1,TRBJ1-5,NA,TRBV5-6,TGTGCCAGCAGCTCCTTAGGACAGGTAGACCAGCCCCAGCATTTT,CASSSLGQVDQPQHF
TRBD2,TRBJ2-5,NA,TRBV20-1,TGCAGTGCTAGTTCTAGCGGGAAAGAGACCCAGTACTTC,CSASSSGKETQYF
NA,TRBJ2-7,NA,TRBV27,TGTGCCACCACCCCTCACGGGGCCTACGAGCAGTACTTC,CATTPHGAYEQYF
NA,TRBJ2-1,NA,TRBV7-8,TGTGCCAGCAGCTTAGAAGGGGGAGGGCCCTTGGAGCAGTTCTTC,CASSLEGGGPLEQFF
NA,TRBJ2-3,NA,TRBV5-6,TGTGCCAGCAGCTTTAGTTCTGCCGATACGCAGTATTTT,CASSFSSADTQYF
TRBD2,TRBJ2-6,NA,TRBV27,TGTGCCAGCAGTTTATCTGGGACTATCTCTGGGGCCAACGTCCTGACTTTC,CASSLSGTISGANVLTF
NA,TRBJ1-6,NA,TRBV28,TGTGCCAGCAGTGTCTGGAGGGGAGAAAATAATTCACCCCTCCACTTT,CASSVWRGENNSPLHF
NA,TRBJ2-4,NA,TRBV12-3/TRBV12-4,TGTGCCAGCAGTTCTGCGTACATTCAGTACTTC,CASSSAYIQYF
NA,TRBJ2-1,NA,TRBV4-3,TGCGCCAGCAGCCAGTCCCAAAGCGACGCCGTTTACTACAATGAGCAGTTCTTC,CASSQSQSDAVYYNEQFF
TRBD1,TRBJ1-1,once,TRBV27,TGTGCCAGCAGTCCGCAGGGGGCGGCCCTATTCTTT,CASSPQGAALFF
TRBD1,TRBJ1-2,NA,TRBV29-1,TGCAGCGTTGACGGCATGGACAGGGGCCATGGCTACACCTTC,CSVDGMDRGHGYTF
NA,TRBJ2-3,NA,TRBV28,TGTGCCAGCAGGAGGGCCGGGACAGATACGCAGTATTTT,CASRRAGTDTQYF
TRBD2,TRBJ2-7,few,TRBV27,TGTGCCAGCAGTACGGGACTAGCGGGAGCGGGGCAGTACTTC,CASSTGLAGAGQYF
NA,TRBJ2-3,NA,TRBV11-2,TGTGCCAGCAGCTTCCGGGGGAGGATCACAGATACGCAGTATTTT,CASSFRGRITDTQYF
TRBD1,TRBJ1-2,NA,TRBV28,TGTGCCAGCAGTTCCCCCGACAGGGACTATGGCTACACCTTC,CASSSPDRDYGYTF
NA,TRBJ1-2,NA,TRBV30,TGTGCCGTGGAGAATGGCTACACCTTC,CAVENGYTF
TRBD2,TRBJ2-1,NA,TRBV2,TGTGCCAGCAGTCTAGTGGGAGGGGTCAATGAGCAGTTCTTC,CASSLVGGVNEQFF
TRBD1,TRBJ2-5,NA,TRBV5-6,TGTGCCAGCAGCTTGGTATCAGGGGGAGAGACCCAGTACTTC,CASSLVSGGETQYF
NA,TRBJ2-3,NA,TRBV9,TGTGCCAGCAGCACCCCCAGGGGTGGCACAGATACGCAGTATTTT,CASSTPRGGTDTQYF
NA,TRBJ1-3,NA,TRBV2,TGTGCCAGCAGTGACGGACACACCTCTGGAAACACCATATATTTT,CASSDGHTSGNTIYF
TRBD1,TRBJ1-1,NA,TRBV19,TGTGCCAGTACCAGGGGGGGACAGGGGAGCACTGAAGCTTTCTTT,CASTRGGQGSTEAFF
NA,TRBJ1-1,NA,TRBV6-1,TGTGCCAGCAGTGAACAGGGATTGACTGAAGCTTTCTTT,CASSEQGLTEAFF
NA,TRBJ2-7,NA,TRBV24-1,TGTGCCACCAGTGACCCGGGAGTATCCTACGAGCAGTACTTC,CATSDPGVSYEQYF
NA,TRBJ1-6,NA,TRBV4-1,TGCGCCAGCAGCCAAGCCCGGGACTCTCCGTTAGGATCACCCCTCCACTTT,CASSQARDSPLGSPLHF
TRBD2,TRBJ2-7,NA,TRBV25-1,TGTGCCAGCAGTGAGGAGGAAAGGGGAGGGGTCGACGAGCAGTACTTC,CASSEEERGGVDEQYF
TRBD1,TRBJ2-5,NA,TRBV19,TGTGCCACGGGGGACAGGGGTTTCTTAGAGACCCAGTACTTC,CATGDRGFLETQYF
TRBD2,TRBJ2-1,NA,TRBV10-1,TGCGCCAGCAGCAGGACTAGCGGGGGGTCCAATGAGCAGTTCTTC,CASSRTSGGSNEQFF
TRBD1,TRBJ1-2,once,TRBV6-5,TGTGCCAGCAGTTACCGCGGACAGGATAACTATGGCTACACCTTC,CASSYRGQDNYGYTF
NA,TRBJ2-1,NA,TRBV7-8,TGTGCCAGCAGCTTAGAGGGACTGAGCTCCTACAATGAGCAGTTCTTC,CASSLEGLSSYNEQFF
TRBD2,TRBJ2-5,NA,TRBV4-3,TGCGCCAGCAGCCAAGATTCAGTAGCGGGAGAGGAGACCCAGTACTTC,CASSQDSVAGEETQYF
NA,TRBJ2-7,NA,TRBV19,TGTGCCAGTAGTAACCAGGGTACCTACGAGCAGTACTTC,CASSNQGTYEQYF
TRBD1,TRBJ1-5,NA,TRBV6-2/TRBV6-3,TGTGCCAGCAGCCGTCCCGCGGGAGCAGGGGGCGGACAGCCCCAGCATTTT,CASSRPAGAGGGQPQHF
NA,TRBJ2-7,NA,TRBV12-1,TGTGCCAGCAACCACGCCTGGCTAGCGGGAGGGCCGATTTCAGAAAGCTACGAGCAGTACTTC,CASNHAWLAGGPISESYEQYF
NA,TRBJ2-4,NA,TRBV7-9,TGTGCCAGCAGCTCAAACAGGGGAGGAAACATTCAGTACTTC,CASSSNRGGNIQYF
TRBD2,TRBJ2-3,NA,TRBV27,TGTGCCAGCACGTGGCGGGAGGGGGGAGATACGCAGTATTTT,CASTWREGGDTQYF
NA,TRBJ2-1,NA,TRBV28,TGTGCCAGCAGGAAAGGGACACGGAATGAGCAGTTCTTC,CASRKGTRNEQFF